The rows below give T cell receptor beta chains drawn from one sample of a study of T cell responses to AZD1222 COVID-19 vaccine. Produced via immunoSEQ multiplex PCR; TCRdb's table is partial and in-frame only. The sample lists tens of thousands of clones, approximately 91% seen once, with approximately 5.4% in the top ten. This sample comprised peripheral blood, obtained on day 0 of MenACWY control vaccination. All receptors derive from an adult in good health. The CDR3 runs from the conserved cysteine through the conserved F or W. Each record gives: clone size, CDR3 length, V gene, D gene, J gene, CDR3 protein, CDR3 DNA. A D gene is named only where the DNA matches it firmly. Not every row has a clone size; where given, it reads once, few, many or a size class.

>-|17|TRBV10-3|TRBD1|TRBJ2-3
CAISEPPGTGNTDTQYF
TGTGCCATCAGTGAGCCCCCCGGGACAGGGAACACAGATACGCAGTATTTT
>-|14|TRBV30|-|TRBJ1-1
CAWSAVRGSSEAFF
TGTGCCTGGAGTGCGGTTCGGGGCAGTAGTGAAGCTTTCTTT
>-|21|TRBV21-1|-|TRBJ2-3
CASSKSPKGTSGGATPDTQYF
TGTGCCAGCAGCAAAAGCCCTAAAGGGACTAGCGGGGGGGCTACTCCAGATACGCAGTATTTT
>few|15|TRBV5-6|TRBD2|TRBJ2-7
CASSLDPGLAYEQYF
TGTGCCAGCAGCTTGGACCCGGGACTAGCCTACGAGCAGTACTTC
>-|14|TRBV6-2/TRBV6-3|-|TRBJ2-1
CASSYLSSYNEQFF
TGTGCCAGCAGTTACCTAAGCTCCTACAATGAGCAGTTCTTC
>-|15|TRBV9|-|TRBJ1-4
CASSPQGNLNEKLFF
TGTGCCAGCAGCCCTCAGGGGAACCTTAATGAAAAACTGTTTTTT
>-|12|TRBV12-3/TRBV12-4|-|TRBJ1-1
CASTLPGTEAFF
TGTGCCAGCACCCTCCCGGGAACTGAAGCTTTCTTT
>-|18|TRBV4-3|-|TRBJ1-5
CASSQEAVGLSSNQPQHF
TGCGCCAGCAGCCAAGAAGCCGTCGGACTGAGTAGCAATCAGCCCCAGCATTTT
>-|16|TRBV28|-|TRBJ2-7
CASSFDRSLPSYEQYF
TGTGCCAGCAGTTTCGACAGATCACTTCCCTCCTACGAGCAGTACTTC
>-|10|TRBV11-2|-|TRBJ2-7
CASSGYEQYF
TGTGCCAGCAGCGGGTACGAGCAGTACTTC
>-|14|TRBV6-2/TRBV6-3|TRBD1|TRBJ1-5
CASSRTGGSQPQHF
TGTGCCAGCAGTAGGACAGGCGGTTCGCAGCCCCAGCATTTT
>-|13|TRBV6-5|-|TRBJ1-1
CASNRAKNTEAFF
TGTGCCAGCAACAGGGCGAAGAACACTGAAGCTTTCTTT
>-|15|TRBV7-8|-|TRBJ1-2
CASSLPTGTNYGYTF
TGTGCCAGCAGCTTACCGACAGGCACCAACTATGGCTACACCTTC
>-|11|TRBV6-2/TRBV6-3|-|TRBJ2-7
CASSSIYEQYF
TGTGCCAGCAGTTCGATCTACGAGCAGTACTTC
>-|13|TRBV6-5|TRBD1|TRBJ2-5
CASSLTGRETQYF
TGTGCCAGCAGTCTGACAGGGAGAGAGACCCAGTACTTC
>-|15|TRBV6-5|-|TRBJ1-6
CASSYRLGTNSPLHF
TGTGCCAGCAGTTATCGCTTGGGGACCAATTCACCCCTCCACTTT
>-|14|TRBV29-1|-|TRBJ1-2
CSVEDPTGPYGYTF
TGCAGCGTTGAAGATCCCACAGGGCCCTATGGCTACACCTTC
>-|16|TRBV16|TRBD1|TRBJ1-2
CASSQIGTGENYGYTF
TGTGCCAGCAGCCAAATCGGGACAGGGGAAAACTATGGCTACACCTTC
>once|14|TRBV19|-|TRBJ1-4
CASKVNLRGEKLFF
TGTGCCAGTAAAGTAAACCTAAGGGGGGAAAAACTGTTTTTT
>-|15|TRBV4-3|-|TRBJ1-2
CASSQDGQALYGYTF
TGCGCCAGCAGCCAAGATGGGCAGGCACTCTATGGCTACACCTTC
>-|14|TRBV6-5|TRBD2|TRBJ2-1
CASTRLAGGLEQFF
TGTGCCAGCACCCGACTAGCGGGGGGGCTTGAGCAGTTCTTC
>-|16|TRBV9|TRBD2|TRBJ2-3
CASSVELAGKLDTQYF
TGTGCCAGCAGCGTAGAACTAGCGGGGAAGTTGGATACGCAGTATTTT
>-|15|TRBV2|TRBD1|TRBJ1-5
CASSTDRGSNQPQHF
TGTGCCAGCAGTACAGACAGGGGGAGCAATCAGCCCCAGCATTTT
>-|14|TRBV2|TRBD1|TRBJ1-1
CASSVGQGNTEAFF
TGTGCCAGCAGTGTTGGACAGGGGAACACTGAAGCTTTCTTT
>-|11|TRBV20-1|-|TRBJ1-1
CSARRGAEAFF
TGCAGTGCCCGACGGGGCGCTGAGGCTTTCTTT
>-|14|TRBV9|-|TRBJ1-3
CASSVESGGNTIYF
TGTGCCAGCAGCGTAGAGTCAGGGGGAAACACCATATATTTT
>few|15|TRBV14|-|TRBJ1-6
CASSQDSAYNSPLHF
TGTGCCAGCAGCCAAGATAGTGCCTATAATTCACCCCTCCACTTT
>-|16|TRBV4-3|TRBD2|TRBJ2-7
CASSQGLAGVSYEQYF
TGCGCCAGCAGCCAAGGACTAGCGGGTGTATCCTACGAGCAGTACTTC
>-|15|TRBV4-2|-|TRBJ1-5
CASSQDRGGVRPQHF
TGTGCCAGCAGCCAAGATCGTGGCGGGGTTCGGCCCCAGCATTTT
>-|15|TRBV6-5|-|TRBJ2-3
CASRPYIGSTDTQYF
TGTGCCAGCAGGCCATACATAGGTTCAACAGATACGCAGTATTTT
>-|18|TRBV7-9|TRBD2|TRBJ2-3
CASSSWTSGGRSTDTQYF
TGTGCCAGCAGCTCCTGGACTAGCGGGGGTCGAAGCACAGATACGCAGTATTTT
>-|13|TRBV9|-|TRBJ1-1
CASSVDLNTEAFF
TGTGCCAGCAGCGTAGACCTGAACACTGAAGCTTTCTTT
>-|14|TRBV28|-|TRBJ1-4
CASSSDSYNEKLFF
TGTGCCAGCAGCTCCGACAGTTATAATGAAAAACTGTTTTTT
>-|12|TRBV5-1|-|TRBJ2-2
CASSRNTGELFF
TGCGCCAGCAGCAGGAACACCGGGGAGCTGTTTTTT
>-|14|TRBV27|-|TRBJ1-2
CASSLKGGNYGYTF
TGTGCCAGCAGTTTAAAGGGGGGCAACTATGGCTACACCTTC
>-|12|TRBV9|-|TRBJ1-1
CASSDRGTEAFF
TGTGCCAGCAGCGATCGGGGAACTGAAGCTTTCTTT
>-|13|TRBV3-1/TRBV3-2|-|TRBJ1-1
CASSLSGGTEAFF
TGTGCCAGCAGCCTGTCCGGTGGTACTGAAGCTTTCTTT
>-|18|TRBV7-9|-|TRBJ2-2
CASSSGTAIRRRTGELFF
TGTGCCAGCAGCAGCGGGACAGCGATCCGCAGGAGGACCGGGGAGCTGTTTTTT
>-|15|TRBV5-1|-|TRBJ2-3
CASSSMTGVTDTQYF
TGCGCCAGCAGCTCTATGACAGGCGTCACAGATACGCAGTATTTT
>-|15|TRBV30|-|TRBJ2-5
CAWSPGTTEQETQYF
TGTGCCTGGAGCCCTGGGACAACTGAACAAGAGACCCAGTACTTC
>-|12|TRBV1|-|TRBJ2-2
CTSGENTGELFF
TGCACCAGCGGGGAGAACACCGGGGAGCTGTTTTTT
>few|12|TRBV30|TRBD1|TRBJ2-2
CAGQGFSGELFF
TGTGCCGGACAGGGTTTTTCCGGGGAGCTGTTTTTT
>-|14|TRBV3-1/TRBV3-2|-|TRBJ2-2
CASSQGTGTGELFF
TGTGCCAGCAGCCAAGGAACGGGGACCGGGGAGCTGTTTTTT
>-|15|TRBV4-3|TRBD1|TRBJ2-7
CASSQGTGGSYEQYF
TGCGCCAGCAGCCAAGGGACAGGGGGATCCTACGAGCAGTACTTC
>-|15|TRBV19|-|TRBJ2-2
CASSTAGRGRGELFF
TGTGCCAGTAGCACCGCGGGGCGGGGACGCGGGGAGCTGTTTTTT
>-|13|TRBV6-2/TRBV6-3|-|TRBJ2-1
CASSGGLRGVQFF
TGTGCCAGCAGCGGGGGACTGCGAGGCGTGCAGTTCTTC
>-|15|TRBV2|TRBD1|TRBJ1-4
CASRATGAVDEKLFF
TGTGCCAGCAGAGCAACAGGGGCGGTGGATGAAAAACTGTTTTTT
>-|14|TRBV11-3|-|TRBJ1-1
CASSLGEGRTEAFF
TGTGCCAGCAGCTTAGGGGAGGGGCGCACTGAAGCTTTCTTT